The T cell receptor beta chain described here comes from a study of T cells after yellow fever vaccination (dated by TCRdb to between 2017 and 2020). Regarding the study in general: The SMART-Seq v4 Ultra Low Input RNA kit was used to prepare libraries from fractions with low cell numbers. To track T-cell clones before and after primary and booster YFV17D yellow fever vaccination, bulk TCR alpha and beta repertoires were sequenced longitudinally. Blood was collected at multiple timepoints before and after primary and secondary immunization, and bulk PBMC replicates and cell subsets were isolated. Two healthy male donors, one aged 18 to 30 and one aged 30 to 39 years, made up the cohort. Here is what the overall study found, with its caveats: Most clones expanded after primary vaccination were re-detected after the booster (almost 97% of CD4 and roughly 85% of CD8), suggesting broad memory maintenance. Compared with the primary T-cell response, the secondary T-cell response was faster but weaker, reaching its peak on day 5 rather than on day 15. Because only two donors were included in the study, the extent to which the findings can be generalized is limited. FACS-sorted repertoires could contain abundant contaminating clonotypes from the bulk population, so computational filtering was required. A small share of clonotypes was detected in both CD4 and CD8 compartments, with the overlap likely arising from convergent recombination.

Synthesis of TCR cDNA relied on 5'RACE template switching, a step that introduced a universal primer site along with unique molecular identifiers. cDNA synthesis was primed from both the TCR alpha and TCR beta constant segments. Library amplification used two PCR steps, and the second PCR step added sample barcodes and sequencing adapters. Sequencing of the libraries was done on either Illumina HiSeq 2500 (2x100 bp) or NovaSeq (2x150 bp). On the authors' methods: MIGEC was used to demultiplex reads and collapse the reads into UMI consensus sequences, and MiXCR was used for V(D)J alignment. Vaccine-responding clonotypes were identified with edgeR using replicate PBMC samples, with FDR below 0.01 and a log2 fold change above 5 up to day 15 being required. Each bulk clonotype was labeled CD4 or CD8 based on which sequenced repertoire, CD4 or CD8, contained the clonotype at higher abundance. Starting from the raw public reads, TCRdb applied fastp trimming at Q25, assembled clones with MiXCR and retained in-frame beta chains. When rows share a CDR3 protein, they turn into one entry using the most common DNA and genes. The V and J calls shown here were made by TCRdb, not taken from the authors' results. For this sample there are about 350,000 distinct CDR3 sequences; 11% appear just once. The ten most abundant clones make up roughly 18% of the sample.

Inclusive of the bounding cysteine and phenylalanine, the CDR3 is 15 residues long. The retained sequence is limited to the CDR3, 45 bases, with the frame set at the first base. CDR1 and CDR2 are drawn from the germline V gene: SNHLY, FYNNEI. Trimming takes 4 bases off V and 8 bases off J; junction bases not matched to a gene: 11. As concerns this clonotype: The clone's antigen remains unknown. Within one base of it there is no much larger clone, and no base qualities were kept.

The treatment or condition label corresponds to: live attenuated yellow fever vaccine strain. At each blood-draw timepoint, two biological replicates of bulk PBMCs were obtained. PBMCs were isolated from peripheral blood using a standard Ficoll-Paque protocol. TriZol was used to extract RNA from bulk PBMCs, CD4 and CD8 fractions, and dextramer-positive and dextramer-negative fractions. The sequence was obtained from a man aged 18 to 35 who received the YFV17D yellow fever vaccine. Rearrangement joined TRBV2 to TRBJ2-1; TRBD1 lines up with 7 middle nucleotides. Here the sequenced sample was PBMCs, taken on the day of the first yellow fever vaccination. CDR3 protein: CASSVDLTGRDEQFF. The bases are TGTGCCAGCAGTGTAGACTTGACAGGGCGGGATGAGCAGTTCTTC.